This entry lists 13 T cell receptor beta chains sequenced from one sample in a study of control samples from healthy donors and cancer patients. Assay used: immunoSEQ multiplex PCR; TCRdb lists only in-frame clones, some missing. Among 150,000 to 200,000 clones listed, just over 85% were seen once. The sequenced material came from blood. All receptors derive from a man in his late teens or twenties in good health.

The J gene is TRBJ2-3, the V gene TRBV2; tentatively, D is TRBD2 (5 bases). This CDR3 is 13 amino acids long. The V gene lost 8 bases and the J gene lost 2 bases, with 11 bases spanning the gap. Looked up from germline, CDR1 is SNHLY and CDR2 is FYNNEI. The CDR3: CASQRRPTDTQYF. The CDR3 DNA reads TGTGCCAGCCAGCGGCGACCCACAGATACGCAGTATTTT.

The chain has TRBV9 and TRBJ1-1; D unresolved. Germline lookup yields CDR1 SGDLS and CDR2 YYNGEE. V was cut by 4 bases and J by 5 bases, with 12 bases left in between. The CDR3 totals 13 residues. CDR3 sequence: CASSRPPGTEAFF. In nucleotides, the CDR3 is TGTGCCAGCAGCCGTCCCCCTGGGACTGAAGCTTTCTTT.

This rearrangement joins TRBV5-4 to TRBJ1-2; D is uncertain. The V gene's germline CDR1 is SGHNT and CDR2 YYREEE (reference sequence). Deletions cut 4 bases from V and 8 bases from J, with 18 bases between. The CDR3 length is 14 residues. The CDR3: CASSQRLRDRGYTF. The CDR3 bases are TGTGCCAGCAGCCAACGCCTAAGGGATCGGGGCTACACCTTC. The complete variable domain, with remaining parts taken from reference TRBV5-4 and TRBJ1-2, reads ETGVTQSPTHLIKTRGQQVTLRCSSQSGHNTVSWYQQALGQGPQFIFQYYREEENGRGNFPPRFSGLQFPNYSSELNVNALELDDSALYLCASSQRLRDRGYTFGSGTRLTVV.

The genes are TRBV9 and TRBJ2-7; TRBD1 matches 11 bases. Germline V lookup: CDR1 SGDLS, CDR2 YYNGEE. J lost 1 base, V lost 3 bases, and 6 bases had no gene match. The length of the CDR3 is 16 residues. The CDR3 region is CASSAMDRGRSYEQYF. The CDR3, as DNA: TGTGCCAGCAGCGCGATGGACAGGGGGCGATCCTACGAGCAGTACTTC.

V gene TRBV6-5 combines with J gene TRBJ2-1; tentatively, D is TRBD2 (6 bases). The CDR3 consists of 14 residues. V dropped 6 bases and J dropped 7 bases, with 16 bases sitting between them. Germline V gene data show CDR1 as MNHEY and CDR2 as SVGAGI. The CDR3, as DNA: TGTGCCAGCAGATTGGGACTTAGGAATAATGAGCAGTTCTTC. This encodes CASRLGLRNNEQFF.

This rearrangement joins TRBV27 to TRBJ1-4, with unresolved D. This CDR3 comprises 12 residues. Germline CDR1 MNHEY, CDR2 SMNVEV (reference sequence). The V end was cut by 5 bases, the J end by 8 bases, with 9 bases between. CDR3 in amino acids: CASSPGGEKLFF. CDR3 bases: TGTGCCAGCAGTCCCGGTGGGGAAAAACTGTTTTTT.

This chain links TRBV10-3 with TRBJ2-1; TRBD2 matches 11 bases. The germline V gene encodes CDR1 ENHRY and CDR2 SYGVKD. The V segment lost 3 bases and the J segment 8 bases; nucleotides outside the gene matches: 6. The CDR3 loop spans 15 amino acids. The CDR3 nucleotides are TGTGCCATCAGTGACCTAGCGGGGGGACCGTATGAGCAGTTCTTC. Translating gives CAISDLAGGPYEQFF.

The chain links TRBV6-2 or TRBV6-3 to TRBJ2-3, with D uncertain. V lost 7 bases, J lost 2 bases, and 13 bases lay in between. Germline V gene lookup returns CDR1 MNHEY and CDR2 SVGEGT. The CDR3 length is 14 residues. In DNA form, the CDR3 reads TGTGCCAGCAACCCAGAGAGGCCCACAGATACGCAGTATTTT. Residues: CASNPERPTDTQYF.

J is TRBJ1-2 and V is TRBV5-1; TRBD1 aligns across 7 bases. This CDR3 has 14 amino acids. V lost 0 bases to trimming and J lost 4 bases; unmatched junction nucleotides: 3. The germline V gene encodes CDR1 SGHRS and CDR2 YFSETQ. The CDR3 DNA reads TGCGCCAGCAGCTTGGGGGACAGCACCTATGGCTACACCTTC. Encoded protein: CASSLGDSTYGYTF.

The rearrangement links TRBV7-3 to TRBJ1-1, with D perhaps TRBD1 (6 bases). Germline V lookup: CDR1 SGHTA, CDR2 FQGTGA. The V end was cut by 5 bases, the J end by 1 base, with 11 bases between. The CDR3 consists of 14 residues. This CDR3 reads CASSPQGWNTEAFF. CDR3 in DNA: TGTGCCAGCAGCCCCCAGGGGTGGAACACTGAAGCTTTCTTT.

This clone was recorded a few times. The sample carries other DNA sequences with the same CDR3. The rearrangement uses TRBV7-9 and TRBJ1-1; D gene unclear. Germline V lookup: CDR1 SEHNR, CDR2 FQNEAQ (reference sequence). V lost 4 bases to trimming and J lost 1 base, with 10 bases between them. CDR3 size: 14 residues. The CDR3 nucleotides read TGTGCCAGCAGCTCAGCGACGGGGAACACTGAAGCTTTCTTT. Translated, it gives CASSSATGNTEAFF.

The CDR3 reads CASSFQGVSPQHF. CDR3 nucleotides: TGTGCCAGCAGCTTCCAGGGCGTTTCTCCCCAGCATTTT. The chain carries TRBV7-2 and TRBJ1-5, with D possibly being TRBD1 (5 bases). Germline V CDR1 and CDR2: SGHTA, FQGNSA. The V and J ends lost 3 bases and 10 bases respectively, with 13 bases between them. This CDR3 has 13 amino acids.

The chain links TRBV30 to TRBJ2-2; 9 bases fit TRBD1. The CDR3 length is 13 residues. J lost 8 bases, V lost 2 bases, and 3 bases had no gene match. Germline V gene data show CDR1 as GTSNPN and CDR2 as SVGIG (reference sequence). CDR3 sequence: CAWSQQGAGELFF. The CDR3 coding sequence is TGTGCCTGGAGTCAACAGGGGGCGGGGGAGCTGTTTTTT.